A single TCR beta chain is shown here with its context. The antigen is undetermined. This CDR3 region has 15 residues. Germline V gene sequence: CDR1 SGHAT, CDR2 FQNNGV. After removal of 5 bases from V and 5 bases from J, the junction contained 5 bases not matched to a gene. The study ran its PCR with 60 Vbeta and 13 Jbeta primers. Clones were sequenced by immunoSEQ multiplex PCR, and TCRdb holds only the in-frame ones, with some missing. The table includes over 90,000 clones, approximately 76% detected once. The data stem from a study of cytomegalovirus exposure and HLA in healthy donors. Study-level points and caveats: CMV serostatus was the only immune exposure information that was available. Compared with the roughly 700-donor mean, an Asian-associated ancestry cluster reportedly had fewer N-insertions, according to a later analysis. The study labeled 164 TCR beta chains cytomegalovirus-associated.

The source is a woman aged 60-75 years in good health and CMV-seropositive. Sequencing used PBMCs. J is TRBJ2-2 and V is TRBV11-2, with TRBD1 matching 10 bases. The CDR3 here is CASSRDRGGTGELFF. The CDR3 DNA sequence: TGTGCCAGCAGCCGGGACAGGGGTGGTACCGGGGAGCTGTTTTTT.